These 29 T cell receptor beta chains were sequenced from one sample in a study of cytomegalovirus exposure and HLA in healthy donors. Using immunoSEQ multiplex PCR, the repertoire was profiled, and TCRdb retains in-frame clones only, with some absent. This sample has some 260,000 clones; about 90% occur once, and the top ten carry around 12%. Sequencing was done on a sample of PBMCs. The receptor set was obtained from a young man in good health and CMV-seropositive.

The genes are TRBV4-1 and TRBJ2-1, with 8 bases identical to TRBD1. The CDR3 totals 13 residues. V shed 6 bases, J shed 8 bases, and the junction held 6 bases outside the gene matches. Germline CDR1 and CDR2: MGHRA and YSYEKL. The DNA for the CDR3 is TGCGCCAGCAGGCTGAGACAGGGGTATGAGCAGTTCTTC. Translation gives CASRLRQGYEQFF.

V is TRBV11-3 and J is TRBJ2-2, with 11 bases fitting TRBD2. The germline gives CDR1 SGHNT, CDR2 YENEEA. There are 15 residues in the CDR3. J gave up 6 bases and V 1 base, and 1 base lay outside the gene matches. CDR3 coding DNA: TGTGCCAGCAGCTTAGGGGGACTAGCGGCCGGGGAGCTGTTTTTT. Protein sequence: CASSLGGLAAGELFF.

The chain combines TRBV18 with TRBJ2-5; D gene ambiguous. Trimming shortened V by 3 bases and J by 2 bases, and 10 bases separated the two germline ends. The CDR3 totals 14 residues. Per germline, CDR1 KGHSH and CDR2 LQKENI. The CDR3 here is CASSPRTVQETQYF. The CDR3 DNA sequence: TGTGCCAGCTCACCTAGGACGGTACAAGAGACCCAGTACTTC. The whole variable domain, remainder taken from reference TRBV18 and TRBJ2-5, is NAGVMQNPRHLVRRRGQEARLRCSPMKGHSHVYWYRQLPEEGLKFMVYLQKENIIDESGMPKERFSAEFPKEGPSILRIQQVVRGDSAAYFCASSPRTVQETQYFGPGTRLLVL.

This clone was picked up one time. This rearrangement joins TRBV5-4 to TRBJ2-7, with 9 bases that match TRBD1. The CDR3 is 15 amino acids. The V segment lost 3 bases and the J segment 3 bases; nucleotides outside the gene matches: 7. The germline V gene encodes CDR1 SGHNT and CDR2 YYREEE (reference sequence). The DNA for the CDR3 is TGTGCCAGCAGCTCGTCCGGGACAGGGAACTACGAGCAGTACTTC. It encodes CASSSSGTGNYEQYF.

The chain joins TRBV7-9 to TRBJ2-3, with 8 bases that match TRBD2. The CDR3 runs 16 residues. Trimming removed 4 bases from V and 7 bases from J; junction bases left unmatched: 13. Germline lookup yields CDR1 SEHNR and CDR2 FQNEAQ (reference sequence). The CDR3 sequence: CASSSDLGGRRNTQYF. For the CDR3, the DNA is TGTGCCAGCAGCTCCGACCTAGGCGGGAGGAGGAATACGCAGTATTTT.

This chain links TRBV4-1 with TRBJ2-7; the D is unclear. The ends were cut back, 1 base at V and 6 bases at J, with 10 bases in the middle. The germline gives CDR1 MGHRA, CDR2 YSYEKL. This CDR3 is built from 13 residues. The CDR3 spells CASSQVEGSEQYF. The CDR3 nucleotides are TGCGCCAGCAGCCAAGTCGAAGGGTCCGAGCAGTACTTC.

The chain combines TRBV27 with TRBJ1-1; D is uncertain. The CDR3 runs 14 residues. CDR1 is MNHEY, CDR2 SMNVEV, per germline (reference sequence). Trimming shortened V by 4 bases and J by 0 bases, and 9 bases separated the two germline ends. This chain's CDR3 is CASSSDIMNTEAFF. CDR3 bases: TGTGCCAGCAGTTCTGACATAATGAACACTGAAGCTTTCTTT.

The rearrangement links TRBV4-1 to TRBJ1-5, with 9 bases matching TRBD1. The CDR3 length is 18 residues. After removal of 4 bases from V and 1 base from J, the junction contained 11 bases not matched to a gene. Germline CDR1 is MGHRA and CDR2 is YSYEKL. CDR3 nucleotide sequence: TGCGCCAGCAGCCGAGGGACAGGGTGGGGATCCAGCAATCAGCCCCAGCATTTT. It translates to CASSRGTGWGSSNQPQHF.

In this sample, this clone turned up once. The chain couples TRBV29-1 to TRBJ2-3; D remains unclear. CDR3 length: 12 residues. The V end was cut by 0 bases, the J end by 3 bases, with 4 bases between. The germline V gene has CDR1 SQVTM and CDR2 ANQGSEA. The DNA of the CDR3 is TGCAGCGTTGAAGAGTTTACAGATACGCAGTATTTT. Protein sequence: CSVEEFTDTQYF.

The J gene is TRBJ2-7, the V gene TRBV27; D may match TRBD1 or TRBD2 (5 bases each). Germline assignment: CDR1 MNHEY and CDR2 SMNVEV (reference sequence). CDR3 size: 16 residues. V was clipped by 0 bases and J by 3 bases, with 15 bases between them. CDR3 region: CASSLSWDGTYYEQYF. The DNA of the CDR3 is TGTGCCAGCAGTTTATCGTGGGACGGAACCTACTACGAGCAGTACTTC.

The CDR3 protein is CASSLSPVYEQYF. As DNA, the CDR3 is TGTGCCAGCAGTTTATCCCCAGTCTACGAGCAGTACTTC. The rearrangement joins TRBV27 to TRBJ2-7; D remains unclear. The V gene's germline CDR1 is MNHEY and CDR2 SMNVEV (reference sequence). The CDR3 runs 13 residues. The V and J ends lost 0 bases and 3 bases respectively, with 6 bases between them.

In DNA, the CDR3 is TGTGCCAGCAGGGGACTAGCGGGGGTGAGCATTTACAATGAGCAGTTCTTC. This sequence encodes CASRGLAGVSIYNEQFF. The chain has TRBV27 and TRBJ2-1; 14 bases match TRBD2. Germline-derived CDR1 and CDR2 are MNHEY and SMNVEV (reference sequence). CDR3 length: 17 amino acids. The trim removed 6 bases at V and 4 bases at J, leaving 8 bases unmatched.

The rearrangement uses TRBV2 and TRBJ1-2, with 8 bases aligning to TRBD1. CDR1 SNHLY and CDR2 FYNNEI come from the germline V gene. This CDR3 region has 14 residues. V shed 0 bases, J shed 8 bases, and the junction held 5 bases outside the gene matches. CDR3 in amino acids: CASSEAGRGLGYTF. The DNA of the CDR3 is TGTGCCAGCAGTGAAGCGGGCAGGGGGCTCGGCTACACCTTC.

This clone has just one count. This chain links TRBV13 with TRBJ2-7; D remains unclear. V dropped 5 bases and J dropped 4 bases, with 12 bases sitting between them. This CDR3 is built from 13 residues. The germline V gene has CDR1 PRHDT and CDR2 FYEKMQ (reference sequence). CDR3 coding DNA: TGTGCCAGCAGCAACCGGGCCTTATACGAGCAGTACTTC. Amino acids: CASSNRALYEQYF.

The J gene is TRBJ2-7, the V gene TRBV9, with TRBD2 matching 7 bases. Germline V gene data show CDR1 as SGDLS and CDR2 as YYNGEE. Trimming cost V 2 bases and J 6 bases; bases outside gene matches: 5. CDR3 size: 13 residues. CDR3 loop: CASSVRGSGEQYF. CDR3 coding DNA: TGTGCCAGCAGCGTCCGCGGGAGTGGCGAGCAGTACTTC.

Concerning this clone: Other DNA sequences of this sample code for an identical CDR3. This chain connects TRBV2 to TRBJ1-1, with 7 bases that match TRBD1. Germline trimming cut 6 bases from V and 0 bases from J; bases unmatched to any gene: 1. Germline lookup yields CDR1 SNHLY and CDR2 FYNNEI. The CDR3 totals 13 residues. The CDR3 sequence is CASRGQLNTEAFF. The CDR3 DNA reads as TGTGCCAGCAGGGGACAGTTGAACACTGAAGCTTTCTTT.

The chain carries TRBV7-8 and TRBJ2-1, with 9 bases fitting TRBD2. The length of the CDR3 is 17 residues. V trimming: 2 bases; J trimming: 0 bases; junction bases outside the gene matches: 5. The germline V gene has CDR1 SGHVS and CDR2 FQNEAQ. The CDR3 sequence: CASSLNIAGVSYNEQFF. The CDR3 DNA reads TGTGCCAGCAGCTTAAATATAGCGGGAGTCTCCTACAATGAGCAGTTCTTC.

The chain links TRBV29-1 to TRBJ1-5; possibly TRBD1 for D (5 bases). Germline V gene lookup returns CDR1 SQVTM and CDR2 ANQGSEA. This CDR3 has 13 residues. Trimming left V 5 bases short and J 3 bases short, with 11 bases between. For the CDR3, the DNA is TGCAGCGTTAAGGGCAGGGACAATCAGCCCCAGCATTTT. Protein sequence: CSVKGRDNQPQHF.

This clone has only one observation. The V gene is TRBV30, the J gene TRBJ2-3; no firm D call. Per the germline V gene, CDR1 is GTSNPN and CDR2 is SVGIG (reference sequence). This CDR3 spans 14 amino acids. V lost 7 bases to trimming and J lost 0 bases, with 14 bases between them. For the CDR3, the DNA is TGTGCCTCTTCGAGAGGCATAAGCACAGATACGCAGTATTTT. It is translated as CASSRGISTDTQYF.

The rearrangement links TRBV20-1 to TRBJ1-1; no clear D gene. Trimming pared 7 bases from V and 1 base from J, leaving 7 bases between. The CDR3 loop spans 11 amino acids. Germline loops: CDR1 DFQATT, CDR2 SNEGSKA (reference sequence). CDR3 in amino acids: CSVPTNTEAFF. The CDR3 DNA follows: TGCAGTGTACCGACGAACACTGAAGCTTTCTTT.

This chain links TRBV27 with TRBJ1-1; weak D call: TRBD1 (5 bases). The germline V gene encodes CDR1 MNHEY and CDR2 SMNVEV (reference sequence). The CDR3 runs 13 residues. V lost 0 bases, J lost 8 bases, and 10 bases lay in between. CDR3 sequence (DNA): TGTGCCAGCAGTTTATCTGGGGCAGGGGAAGCTTTCTTT. It is translated as CASSLSGAGEAFF.

The rearrangement links TRBV4-2 to TRBJ2-5; D may be TRBD2 (6 bases). The CDR3 extends over 15 amino acids. Germline V gene sequence: CDR1 LGHNA, CDR2 YNFKEQ. Trimming removed 1 base from V and 7 bases from J, with 16 bases in between. The CDR3 here is CASSQGYREIGTQYF. The CDR3 bases are TGTGCCAGCAGCCAAGGCTACCGGGAGATAGGGACCCAGTACTTC.

The genes are TRBV6-5 and TRBJ2-1; 10 bases align to TRBD2. The CDR3 is 11 amino acids. Germline V gene data show CDR1 as MNHEY and CDR2 as SVGAGI. The V segment lost 4 bases and the J segment 16 bases; nucleotides outside the gene matches: 4. The CDR3 loop reads CASSSAGGDFF. CDR3 nucleotide sequence: TGTGCCAGCAGTTCAGCGGGAGGGGACTTCTTC.

This rearrangement joins TRBV5-1 to TRBJ1-3; 9 bases align to TRBD1. Germline values: CDR1 SGHRS, CDR2 YFSETQ. With V trimmed by 0 bases and J by 1 base, 2 bases remained unmatched. The CDR3 covers 16 residues. The CDR3 sequence is CASSLAGTGSGNTIYF. The CDR3 DNA sequence: TGCGCCAGCAGCTTGGCCGGGACAGGGTCTGGAAACACCATATATTTT.

V usage is TRBV4-3 and J usage is TRBJ2-1; either TRBD1 or TRBD2 may fit D (5 bases each). Germline V gene sequence: CDR1 LGHNA, CDR2 YSLEER. This CDR3 is built from 17 residues. Trimming pared 4 bases from V and 5 bases from J, leaving 21 bases between. This chain's CDR3 is CASSRSYGLGVHNEQFF. The CDR3, as DNA: TGCGCCAGCAGCCGTAGCTATGGTCTGGGGGTCCACAATGAGCAGTTCTTC.

The J gene is TRBJ2-5, the V gene TRBV30; possibly TRBD1 for D (6 bases). Per the germline V gene, CDR1 is GTSNPN and CDR2 is SVGIG (reference sequence). The length of the CDR3 is 14 residues. The V gene lost 8 bases and the J gene lost 4 bases, with 20 bases spanning the gap. The CDR3 reads CAANPGASRETQYF. The DNA for the CDR3 is TGTGCCGCGAACCCAGGGGCCTCTAGAGAGACCCAGTACTTC.

The V and J genes are TRBV7-8 and TRBJ2-5, with TRBD2 matching 10 bases. CDR1 is SGHVS and CDR2 is FQNEAQ in the germline V gene. Unmatched junction bases numbered 12, after V lost 1 base and J lost 7 bases. The CDR3 totals 17 residues. CDR3 amino acids: CASSLDVRLAGPRTQYF. The CDR3 DNA reads as TGTGCCAGCAGCTTAGATGTGAGACTAGCGGGTCCCAGGACCCAGTACTTC.

This clone was detected only a few times. The V call is TRBV18, the J call TRBJ1-1; the D gene is possibly TRBD1 (5 bases). There are 15 residues in the CDR3. The V and J ends lost 3 bases and 4 bases respectively, with 15 bases between them. Germline assignment: CDR1 KGHSH and CDR2 LQKENI. CDR3 nucleotides: TGTGCCAGCTCACCTTTGGGGCCTGGGGGCACTGAAGCTTTCTTT. It is translated as CASSPLGPGGTEAFF.

The table lists this clone with a count of one. The chain couples TRBV5-1 to TRBJ2-3, with D possibly called TRBD1 or TRBD2 (5 bases each). The CDR3 is 16 residues long. Trimming removed 7 bases from V and 1 base from J, with 19 bases in between. From germline, CDR1 is SGHRS and CDR2 YFSETQ. The CDR3 coding sequence is TGCGCCAGCTGCTCAACCGGGACGCATGGCACAGATACGCAGTATTTT. Amino acid sequence: CASCSTGTHGTDTQYF.